This TCR beta chain stems from a study of T cell responses to AZD1222 COVID-19 vaccine (dated by TCRdb to 2020 to 2023). The study in broad terms: TCR sequencing was performed for 230 to 250 trial participants, of whom 200 to 220 were given two doses of AZD1222 and some 26 were given two doses of MenACWY control vaccine. Trial participants were enrolled by age into 18-55, 56-69 and 70-plus year subgroups, with around 150, 28 and 57 TCR-sequenced participants respectively.

This clone was recorded only once. This clone's antigen is unknown. No much larger clone exists at a distance of one base, and base qualities are not known. The sample's time point label, decoded: about 28 days (+/-7) after the second vaccine dose. AZD1222 recipients with second doses at about 4 weeks or about 12 weeks were pooled, because spike-specific TCR depth and breadth did not differ between schedules. The vaccinee samples were drawn from two UK trials, COV001 and COV002, one of which was a single-blind randomized controlled phase 2/3 trial testing AZD1222 (ChAdOx1 nCoV-19) in healthy adults. For TCRbeta chain sequencing, PBMC samples from trial participants were taken at day 0 and at day 28 after the second dose. Between the V and J ends, shortened by 4 bases and 2 bases respectively, the junction contains 9 bases. Looking up the germline V gene yields CDR1 SQVTM and CDR2 ANQGSEA. Counted from cysteine to phenylalanine, this CDR3 has 12 amino acids. Of the read, only the CDR3 DNA is kept; its 36 bases are in frame from base 1.

On the study overall, not on this receptor specifically: After two AZD1222 doses, both the breadth and the depth of spike-specific TCRs were significantly higher than at day 0 and than in MenACWY recipients. Because no day 14 peak-response samples were available, the repertoires could be characterized only after the peak T cell response. Reportedly, almost half of the unique spike-specific TCRs recognized epitopes lying outside the regions that are mutated in the B.1.351 and B.1.1.7 variants. In the small 56-69-year group, the increase in depth fell short of significance, most likely because of low power. Participants were mostly white British, with more females than males. The authors suggested clonal diversity may have been underestimated. The vaccine-associated CD4 TCRs covered the entire spike protein, and the dominant responses fell in regions 160-218 and 743-854. Conclusions about previously exposed vaccinees are limited because only six or seven AZD1222 recipients were SARS-CoV-2 seropositive at baseline.

The CDR3 regions of human TCRbeta chains were subjected to immunosequencing. The paper's data handling went like this. TCRs in the repertoires were matched against a reference library of SARS-CoV-2-specific TCRs that had been generated with the MIRA antigen-specificity platform. Breadth meant the fraction of unique TCRs that were SARS-CoV-2-associated, whereas depth meant the fraction of total T cells that were SARS-CoV-2-associated. Using the MIRA data, every spike-specific TCR was mapped to the spike region that the TCR reacted to and assigned to either a CD4 or a CD8 class. Log10-transformed breadth and depth values were compared by one-way ANOVA with Sidak's multiple comparisons tests. The clones in this table, taken by TCRdb from immuneACCESS, are in-frame only. Not every clone is retained; where verified, under half of the shortfall comes from an unresolved V gene, and the cause of the rest is unknown. V, J and clone size were drawn from that table, and D and trimming were deduced from the DNA. In all, the sample holds 130,000 or so clones, and more than 75% of those were seen once. Roughly 0.98% of the sample goes to the ten largest clones.

The source of this sequence is an adult who received the AZD1222 COVID-19 vaccine. The chain employs TRBV29-1 and TRBJ2-7; no D segment can be confidently identified. The sequenced sample was peripheral blood, obtained 28 days after the second AZD1222 dose. The nucleotide sequence reads as follows: TGCAGCGTTGGTGGGGTGACCTACGAGCAGTACTTC. This sequence encodes CSVGGVTYEQYF.